This T cell receptor beta chain is from a study of T cells in tuberculosis. Study context: In South Africa, adults with active tuberculosis were compared with IGRA-negative and latently infected IGRA-positive adolescents. Findings and limits, study-wide: GMM-specific TCRs were nearer to active tuberculosis alpha repertoires, suggesting expansion.

Germline V lookup: CDR1 SGHTA, CDR2 FQGNSA. CDR3 length: 14 amino acids. V lost 2 bases and J 4 bases, leaving 8 bases between the germline ends. Time point noted: new active TB diagnosis, blood taken before or within 7 days of starting treatment. Positive smear microscopy and/or M. tuberculosis culture confirmed active disease. With respect to this clone: The target antigen is unknown.

Repertoires were generated with immunoSEQ multiplex PCR, while TCRdb's copy carries only in-frame clones and drops some. Of 47,000 or so clones in the sample, about 96% were seen once. The sequence was collected from an adult with tuberculosis. Sequenced here: PBMCs, sampled at tuberculosis diagnosis. The chain recombines TRBV7-2 with TRBJ2-2; D is uncertain. CDR3 sequence (DNA): TGTGCCAGCAGCTTATCCCCTAGCACCGGGGAGCTGTTTTTT. Its protein is CASSLSPSTGELFF.